Presented here are 18 T cell receptor beta chains from one specimen sequenced in a study of OX40 agonist ivuxolimab in advanced cancers. Sequencing was performed with immunoSEQ multiplex PCR; in TCRdb, only in-frame clones are kept and a portion is missing. The sample yields around 87,000 clones, 94% seen once. The source material was CD4+ or CD8+ T cells sorted from blood, sampled in a trial of the OX40 agonist ivuxolimab. The receptors come from an adult with an advanced solid tumor such as melanoma, head and neck, liver or kidney cancer.

The CDR3 protein is CASSFPGENTEAFF. The CDR3, as DNA: TGTGCCAGCAGCTTCCCAGGGGAGAACACTGAAGCTTTCTTT. This sequence joins TRBV5-5 and TRBJ1-1, with D perhaps TRBD1 (6 bases). Trimming left V 2 bases short and J 1 base short, with 9 bases between. The CDR3 extends over 14 amino acids. Germline CDR1 is SGHKS and CDR2 is YYEKEE (reference sequence).

The chain couples TRBV5-6 to TRBJ2-3, with 8 positions matching TRBD2. The CDR3 consists of 13 residues. Per germline, CDR1 SGHDT and CDR2 YYEEEE. The V and J ends lost 2 bases and 6 bases, in that order; junction bases with no gene match: 2. CDR3 loop: CASSFPSGDTQYF. The CDR3 DNA reads TGTGCCAGCAGCTTCCCTAGCGGGGATACGCAGTATTTT.

CDR3: CASSSEGYTF. The CDR3 region has the DNA TGTGCCAGCTCGTCGGAGGGCTACACCTTC. The chain combines TRBV19 with TRBJ1-2; the D is unclear. CDR3 length equals 10 residues. The V gene lost 9 bases and the J gene lost 8 bases, with 10 bases spanning the gap. Germline V gives CDR1 LNHDA, CDR2 SQIVND (reference sequence). Drawing the rest from reference TRBV19 and TRBJ1-2, the complete variable domain is DGGITQSPKYLFRKEGQNVTLSCEQNLNHDAMYWYRQDPGQGLRLIYYSQIVNDFQKGDIAEGYSVSREKKESFPLTVTSAQKNPTAFYLCASSSEGYTFGSGTRLTVV.

This rearrangement joins TRBV9 to TRBJ2-7; D possibly uses TRBD1 or TRBD2 (5 bases each). CDR1 SGDLS and CDR2 YYNGEE come from the germline V gene. Trimming left V 3 bases short and J 6 bases short, with 16 bases between. The CDR3 contains 14 residues. The CDR3 DNA reads TGTGCCAGCAGCGGAACGGGGCCGAATCGCGAGCAGTACTTC. As protein: CASSGTGPNREQYF.

As DNA, the CDR3 is TGTGCCAGCAGTCAAGGGGGCGGGACAGGCTACGAGCAGTACTTC. It codes for CASSQGGGTGYEQYF. The V and J genes are TRBV27 and TRBJ2-7; the match to TRBD1 covers 8 bases. The CDR3 spans 15 residues. Germline V CDR1 and CDR2: MNHEY, SMNVEV (reference sequence). The V and J ends lost 5 bases and 3 bases, in that order; junction bases with no gene match: 9.

The CDR3 loop is CASSKVEERLYEQYF. CDR3 in DNA: TGTGCCAGCAGCAAGGTAGAGGAACGGCTGTACGAGCAGTACTTC. This rearrangement joins TRBV21-1 to TRBJ2-7; TRBD2, the D gene given by the table, was not confirmed from the DNA. TRBV21-1 is a documented pseudogene. CDR3 size: 15 residues.

The V call is TRBV2, the J call TRBJ2-5, with D possibly being TRBD2 (7 bases). There are 10 residues in the CDR3. Germline CDR1 and CDR2: SNHLY and FYNNEI. CDR3 nucleotide sequence: TGTGGGGGAGGGGGTGAGACCCAGTACTTC. Protein product: CGGGGETQYF.

The chain combines TRBV15 with TRBJ2-1; D perhaps matches TRBD2 (6 bases). The CDR3 sequence is 13 residues long. The germline V gene encodes CDR1 LNHNV and CDR2 YYDKDF (reference sequence). V shed 5 bases and J shed 7 bases, with 12 bases lying between them. The CDR3 is CATSVGRWNEQFF. CDR3 DNA sequence: TGTGCCACCAGCGTTGGGAGGTGGAATGAGCAGTTCTTC.

J is TRBJ1-2 and V is TRBV27; 9 positions match TRBD1. The germline CDR1 and CDR2 sequences are MNHEY and SMNVEV (reference sequence). This CDR3 comprises 17 residues. With V trimmed by 4 bases and J by 1 base, 10 bases remained unmatched. The CDR3 here is CASSSRDRALFNYGYTF. The CDR3 DNA is TGTGCCAGCAGTTCCCGGGACAGGGCTCTATTTAACTATGGCTACACCTTC.

V is TRBV5-6 and J is TRBJ1-5; D gene unclear. CDR3 length: 13 residues. V was trimmed by 0 bases and J by 4 bases, leaving 5 bases between them. Per germline, CDR1 SGHDT and CDR2 YYEEEE. For the CDR3, the DNA is TGTGCCAGCAGCTTGGGCCTTAATCAGCCCCAGCATTTT. This translates into CASSLGLNQPQHF.

J is TRBJ1-5 and V is TRBV2; D is ambiguous. The CDR3 is 14 residues long. V lost 7 bases to trimming and J lost 0 bases, with 10 bases between them. Germline CDR1 is SNHLY and CDR2 is FYNNEI. The CDR3 region is CASTIDGSNQPQHF. The CDR3 nucleotides are TGTGCCAGCACTATTGACGGTAGCAATCAGCCCCAGCATTTT.

The chain joins TRBV4-3 to TRBJ1-1; D remains ambiguous. V gave up 0 bases and J gave up 0 bases, with 20 bases separating them. Per the germline V gene, CDR1 is LGHNA and CDR2 is YSLEER. This CDR3 contains 19 residues. The CDR3 DNA follows: TGCGCCAGCAGCCAAGAATGGGAGCTGAAGACACCTTTGAACACTGAAGCTTTCTTT. As protein: CASSQEWELKTPLNTEAFF.

V usage is TRBV4-1 and J usage is TRBJ2-6; TRBD1 might be the D (5 bases). The germline gives CDR1 MGHRA, CDR2 YSYEKL. The CDR3 is 19 residues long. V was pared by 3 bases and J by 0 bases, with 18 bases between. This CDR3 reads CASSQKDSPRYSGANVLTF. CDR3 bases: TGCGCCAGCAGCCAGAAAGACAGCCCGCGCTACTCTGGGGCCAACGTCCTGACTTTC.

This chain joins TRBV5-1 and TRBJ2-4; 8 bases align to TRBD2. Unmatched junction bases numbered 9, after V lost 4 bases and J lost 0 bases. Germline V lookup: CDR1 SGHRS, CDR2 YFSETQ. CDR3 size: 17 residues. CDR3 DNA sequence: TGCGCCAGCAGCCCACGACTTAGCGGGGAAGCCAAAAACATTCAGTACTTC. Translation gives CASSPRLSGEAKNIQYF.

The chain joins TRBV2 to TRBJ2-2; no firm D call. This CDR3 has 14 residues. V gave up 6 bases and J gave up 4 bases, with 12 bases separating them. Germline V gene sequence: CDR1 SNHLY, CDR2 FYNNEI. Written as DNA, the CDR3 is TGTGCCAGCAGCCACAGACAATTCACCGGGGAGCTGTTTTTT. Translated: CASSHRQFTGELFF.

This clone has just one count. V usage is TRBV27 and J usage is TRBJ2-7, with 8 bases identical to TRBD1. V was clipped by 5 bases and J by 4 bases; unmatched bases: 7. CDR1 MNHEY and CDR2 SMNVEV come from the germline V gene (reference sequence). The CDR3 contains 14 residues. The CDR3 DNA sequence: TGTGCCAGCAGTCCTGGACAGGGTATTTACGAGCAGTACTTC. Its protein is CASSPGQGIYEQYF.

The chain is built from TRBV30 and TRBJ1-4; D might be TRBD1 (5 bases). Germline CDR1 is GTSNPN and CDR2 is SVGIG (reference sequence). The CDR3 consists of 13 residues. V lost 6 bases to trimming and J lost 8 bases, with 16 bases between them. The CDR3 region has the DNA TGTGCCTGCAATTGGGGGTTCGAGGAAAAACTGTTTTTT. Translation: CACNWGFEEKLFF.

V gene TRBV20-1 combines with J gene TRBJ1-1; the D is unclear. CDR3 length: 11 residues. Germline CDR1 is DFQATT and CDR2 is SNEGSKA (reference sequence). For the CDR3, the DNA is TGCATGGGATTTCTGAACACTGAAGCTTTCTTT. Protein sequence: CMGFLNTEAFF.